Below are 22 T cell receptor beta chains sequenced from a single sample in a study of blood T cell repertoires in COVID-19. The data were produced by immunoSEQ multiplex PCR, yet TCRdb's version contains in-frame clones alone and is incomplete. This sample has about 360,000 clones; approximately 85% occur once, and the top ten carry roughly 2%. The specimen sequenced was PBMCs or T cells enriched from blood (not recorded which). The receptors shown here come from a middle-aged woman with acute COVID-19.

A few counts support this clone. J is TRBJ1-1 and V is TRBV12-3 or TRBV12-4; no clear D gene. Trimming removed 7 bases from V and 1 base from J, with 10 bases in between. This CDR3 has 13 amino acids. CDR3 amino acids: CASTDLRNTEAFF. The CDR3, as DNA: TGTGCCAGCACCGACTTACGGAACACTGAAGCTTTCTTT.

The chain links TRBV10-2 to TRBJ2-3; 8 bases align to TRBD1. CDR1 WSHSY and CDR2 SAAADI come from the germline V gene. CDR3 length: 14 residues. The ends lost 4 bases at V and 1 base at J; junction bases unmatched: 1. The CDR3 DNA reads as TGCGCCAGCAGTGGGACAGGGCGCACAGATACGCAGTATTTT. Translated, it gives CASSGTGRTDTQYF.

The J gene is TRBJ1-4, the V gene TRBV18; 10 bases line up with TRBD1. In germline, CDR1 is KGHSH, CDR2 LQKENI. Trimming removed 3 bases from V and 7 bases from J; junction bases left unmatched: 5. The CDR3 is made up of 15 amino acids. CDR3 region: CASSPAGQGSEKLFF. Here the CDR3 DNA reads TGTGCCAGCTCACCTGCGGGACAGGGGAGTGAAAAACTGTTTTTT. Looking up the rest from reference TRBV18 and TRBJ1-4 gives the full variable domain: NAGVMQNPRHLVRRRGQEARLRCSPMKGHSHVYWYRQLPEEGLKFMVYLQKENIIDESGMPKERFSAEFPKEGPSILRIQQVVRGDSAAYFCASSPAGQGSEKLFFGSGTQLSVL.

The V call is TRBV4-1, the J call TRBJ1-1, with D maybe TRBD1 (6 bases). Germline loops: CDR1 MGHRA, CDR2 YSYEKL. Trimming left V 1 base short and J 2 bases short, with 11 bases between. There are 15 residues in the CDR3. The CDR3 here is CASSQGGHTNTEAFF. CDR3 bases: TGCGCCAGCAGCCAAGGGGGACACACAAACACTGAAGCTTTCTTT.

The chain recombines TRBV12-3 or TRBV12-4 with TRBJ2-1; D not certain. CDR3 length equals 12 residues. V lost 6 bases and J lost 9, with 12 bases in between. In DNA form, the CDR3 reads TGTGCCAGCAGCCCCCGCGGCTTTGAGCAGTTCTTC. Protein sequence: CASSPRGFEQFF.

The rearrangement uses TRBV9 and TRBJ2-3; D not resolved. Germline V gives CDR1 SGDLS, CDR2 YYNGEE. Trimming stripped 0 bases from V and 4 bases from J, with 9 bases between. This CDR3 has 14 residues. The CDR3 reads CASSVASSSDTQYF. In nucleotides, the CDR3 is TGTGCCAGCAGCGTAGCGAGTAGTTCAGATACGCAGTATTTT.

V and J are TRBV5-4 and TRBJ1-2; 12 nucleotides agree with TRBD1. Germline V lookup: CDR1 SGHNT, CDR2 YYREEE (reference sequence). V was pared by 0 bases and J by 4 bases, with 4 bases of the junction left unmatched. The CDR3 has 16 amino acids. CDR3 nucleotides: TGTGCCAGCAGCTTGGCCTCGGGACAGGGGGCCTATGGCTACACCTTC. Amino acid sequence: CASSLASGQGAYGYTF.

J is TRBJ2-5 and V is TRBV15; D is perhaps TRBD1 (7 bases). V lost 1 base and J lost 5, with 17 bases in between. The CDR3 runs to 16 residues. Germline V gives CDR1 LNHNV, CDR2 YYDKDF (reference sequence). The CDR3 loop is CATSRVAQGGVETQYF. Written as DNA, the CDR3 is TGTGCCACCAGCAGAGTCGCCCAGGGGGGCGTGGAGACCCAGTACTTC.

In DNA form, the CDR3 reads TGTGCCAGCAGCTCGGACAGGGCGAGTGTATATGGCTACACCTTC. Protein: CASSSDRASVYGYTF. The rearrangement uses TRBV7-9 and TRBJ1-2; TRBD1 agrees at 8 bases. The J segment lost 5 bases and the V segment lost 4 bases, leaving 9 bases of the junction unmatched. The CDR3 totals 15 residues. Germline CDR1 reads SEHNR; CDR2 reads FQNEAQ (reference sequence).

The V call is TRBV4-1, the J call TRBJ1-2; D is unresolved. This CDR3 has 14 amino acids. Germline CDR1 reads MGHRA; CDR2 reads YSYEKL. V lost 0 bases to trimming and J lost 6 bases, with 11 bases between them. This chain's CDR3 is CASSQDPGGDGYTF. In DNA, the CDR3 is TGCGCCAGCAGCCAAGATCCGGGAGGCGATGGCTACACCTTC.

This chain links TRBV5-8 with TRBJ2-7; 9 positions match TRBD1. Germline CDR1 and CDR2: SGHTS and YDEGEE. The CDR3 sequence is 14 residues long. V shed 2 bases and J 4 bases; nucleotides not matched to a gene: 4. CDR3 protein: CASSFIQGAYEQYF. In DNA form, the CDR3 reads TGTGCCAGCAGCTTTATACAGGGGGCGTACGAGCAGTACTTC.

V usage is TRBV6-5 and J usage is TRBJ1-2; the D is unclear. The V end lost 6 bases, the J end lost 3 bases, and 14 bases lay between the germline ends. CDR3 size: 14 residues. The germline CDR1 and CDR2 sequences are MNHEY and SVGAGI. The CDR3 loop reads CASRKEGGYYGYTF. The CDR3 nucleotides read TGTGCCAGCAGAAAGGAGGGAGGGTACTATGGCTACACCTTC.

This chain links TRBV7-9 with TRBJ2-5; 11 bases line up with TRBD1. The V gene's germline CDR1 is SEHNR and CDR2 FQNEAQ (reference sequence). CDR3 size: 14 residues. J was trimmed by 5 bases and V by 3 bases; bases with no gene match: 2. This CDR3 is CASSLDRGLETQYF. CDR3 in DNA: TGTGCCAGCAGCTTGGACAGGGGGCTGGAGACCCAGTACTTC.

The V call is TRBV7-8, the J call TRBJ2-3; D is perhaps TRBD2 (5 bases). This CDR3 contains 14 residues. Germline CDR1 SGHVS, CDR2 FQNEAQ. V shed 2 bases and J shed 4 bases, with 10 bases lying between them. For the CDR3, the DNA is TGTGCCAGCAGCTTATCGGGGTCATCAGATACGCAGTATTTT. Amino acid sequence: CASSLSGSSDTQYF. Full variable domain (remainder filled in from reference TRBV7-8 and TRBJ2-3): GAGVSQSPRYKVAKRGQDVALRCDPISGHVSLFWYQQALGQGPEFLTYFQNEAQLDKSGLPSDRFFAERPEGSVSTLKIQRTQQEDSAVYLCASSLSGSSDTQYFGPGTRLTVL.

The V and J genes are TRBV19 and TRBJ1-1, with D possibly being TRBD1 (6 bases). The CDR3 sequence is 14 residues long. From germline, CDR1 is LNHDA and CDR2 SQIVND (reference sequence). Trimming removed 6 bases at V and 5 bases at J, with 16 bases between. CDR3 DNA: TGTGCCAGTAGATCCCAGGGGCGAGGTACTGAAGCTTTCTTT. It is translated as CASRSQGRGTEAFF.

The chain links TRBV12-3 or TRBV12-4 to TRBJ1-1; 8 positions match TRBD1. The CDR3 loop spans 13 amino acids. After removal of 3 bases from V and 11 bases from J, the junction contained 8 bases not matched to a gene. The CDR3 is CASSLGQATNAFF. The DNA for the CDR3 is TGTGCCAGCAGTTTGGGACAGGCCACTAACGCTTTCTTT.

The V and J genes are TRBV7-9 and TRBJ1-5; D gene uncertain. CDR1 is SEHNR and CDR2 is FQNEAQ in the germline V gene (reference sequence). Trimming removed 3 bases from V and 4 bases from J, with 10 bases in between. The CDR3 is 14 residues long. For the CDR3, the DNA is TGTGCCAGCAGCTTCGGTCAACCTAATCAGCCCCAGCATTTT. It encodes CASSFGQPNQPQHF.

The chain links TRBV24-1 to TRBJ1-3, with D possibly matching TRBD1 (5 bases). V lost 5 bases to trimming and J lost 4 bases, with 8 bases between them. The germline V gene has CDR1 KGHDR and CDR2 SFDVKD. The CDR3 has 13 amino acids. The CDR3 here is CATSAGWGNTIYF. CDR3 in DNA: TGTGCCACCAGTGCAGGGTGGGGAAACACCATATATTTT.

V usage is TRBV2 and J usage is TRBJ2-3, with 8 bases that match TRBD1. The CDR3 covers 14 residues. V was clipped by 5 bases and J by 6 bases; unmatched bases: 7. Germline-derived CDR1 and CDR2 are SNHLY and FYNNEI. CDR3 sequence (DNA): TGTGCCAGCAGTAGCCAGGGGGCAGGGGATACGCAGTATTTT. Residues: CASSSQGAGDTQYF.

A few counts support this clone. The chain couples TRBV6-2 or TRBV6-3 to TRBJ2-7, with D unresolved. This CDR3 is built from 12 residues. V lost 4 bases, J lost 7 bases, and 11 bases lay in between. Looked up from germline, CDR1 is MNHEY and CDR2 is SVGEGT. DNA for the CDR3: TGTGCCAGCAGTTCGGTTTTGTGGGAGCAGTACTTC. Amino acids: CASSSVLWEQYF.

The chain has TRBV5-6 and TRBJ2-7, with D unresolved. The CDR3 contains 14 residues. V was cut by 3 bases and J by 7 bases, with 17 bases left in between. Germline V gene data show CDR1 as SGHDT and CDR2 as YYEEEE. This CDR3 is CASSSVWAPSEQYF. CDR3 sequence (DNA): TGTGCCAGCAGCTCGGTATGGGCCCCGAGTGAGCAGTACTTC.

This chain uses TRBV4-2 with TRBJ2-1; D unclear. Germline CDR1 is LGHNA and CDR2 is YNFKEQ. This CDR3 region has 16 residues. V was pared by 2 bases and J by 3 bases, with 14 bases between. In nucleotides, the CDR3 is TGTGCCAGCAGCCAAACTTTCCAGGTTGTCTACAATGAGCAGTTCTTC. Protein sequence: CASSQTFQVVYNEQFF.